These 20 T cell receptor beta chains were sequenced from one sample in a study of OX40 agonist ivuxolimab in advanced cancers. Method: immunoSEQ multiplex PCR; TCRdb's copy keeps in-frame clones and lacks some. The sample consists of fewer than 85,000 clones, roughly 86% of them appearing once. The sequenced sample was CD4+ or CD8+ T cells sorted from blood, obtained in a trial of the OX40 agonist ivuxolimab. The source of these receptors is an adult with an advanced solid tumor such as melanoma, head and neck, liver or kidney cancer.

The rearrangement joins TRBV10-1 to TRBJ2-5; 10 positions agree with TRBD1. The J call may be faulty, since TRBJ2-7 better matches the DNA end. The CDR3 loop spans 17 amino acids. CDR1 is WNHNN, CDR2 SYGVQD, per germline (reference sequence). In DNA, the CDR3 is TGCGCCAGCAGTGAGCCACGACTGGGACAGGGGTCCCACGAGCAGTACTTC. Protein sequence: CASSEPRLGQGSHEQYF.

The rearrangement joins TRBV10-1 to TRBJ2-5; 7 bases match TRBD2. The CDR3 has 14 amino acids. Unmatched junction bases numbered 4, after V lost 4 bases and J lost 2 bases. The germline CDR1 and CDR2 sequences are WNHNN and SYGVQD (reference sequence). CDR3 residues: CASSGLAGQETQYF. The DNA of the CDR3 is TGCGCCAGCAGTGGACTAGCAGGTCAAGAGACCCAGTACTTC.

The chain uses TRBV5-6 and TRBJ1-1; no firm D call. Trimming took 1 base from V and 4 from J, leaving 14 bases between them. Looked up from germline, CDR1 is SGHDT and CDR2 is YYEEEE. The CDR3 is made up of 15 amino acids. The CDR3 nucleotides are TGTGCCAGCAGCTTGTTGGGCTCCCTCCCCACTGAAGCTTTCTTT. Its protein product is CASSLLGSLPTEAFF.

The rearrangement links TRBV29-1 to TRBJ1-2, with D hard to call. Trimming shortened V by 0 bases and J by 4 bases, and 12 bases separated the two germline ends. The CDR3 loop spans 14 amino acids. Germline V gene lookup returns CDR1 SQVTM and CDR2 ANQGSEA. CDR3 sequence: CSVEDQGQLYGYTF. In DNA form, the CDR3 reads TGCAGCGTTGAAGATCAAGGGCAGCTCTATGGCTACACCTTC.

The V call is TRBV27, the J call TRBJ2-5, with D perhaps being TRBD1 or TRBD2 (6 bases each). The germline V gene has CDR1 MNHEY and CDR2 SMNVEV (reference sequence). Trimming left V 4 bases short and J 5 bases short, with 17 bases between. This CDR3 has 15 amino acids. The CDR3, as DNA: TGTGCCAGCAGTTCTGGGCCGGGGGCAAGGGAGACCCAGTACTTC. Its translation: CASSSGPGARETQYF.

This chain uses TRBV6-6 with TRBJ1-5; D is unclear. CDR1 and CDR2 (germline): MNHNY, SVGAGI (reference sequence). V lost 2 bases to trimming and J lost 4 bases, with 12 bases between them. The CDR3 totals 15 residues. CDR3 sequence reads: CASSYTVAGNQPQHF. CDR3 nucleotide sequence: TGTGCCAGCAGTTACACGGTCGCTGGGAATCAGCCCCAGCATTTT.

This sequence joins TRBV19 and TRBJ2-1; no firm D call. Germline V lookup: CDR1 LNHDA, CDR2 SQIVND (reference sequence). The germline V and J ends were trimmed by 10 bases and 3 bases, with 13 bases remaining between them. The CDR3 totals 13 residues. The CDR3 nucleotides are TGTGCCACTACAGCCTCCGGCTACAATGAGCAGTTCTTC. Protein sequence: CATTASGYNEQFF.

CDR3 protein: CASGGTGGAYEQYF. The DNA of the CDR3 is TGTGCCAGCGGAGGGACCGGGGGAGCCTACGAGCAGTACTTC. V is TRBV28 and J is TRBJ2-7, with D perhaps matching TRBD2 (6 bases). V lost 8 bases, J lost 2 bases, and 16 bases lay in between. The germline V gene has CDR1 MDHEN and CDR2 SYDVKM. CDR3 length equals 14 residues.

V is TRBV25-1 and J is TRBJ2-4, with 7 positions matching TRBD1. The CDR3 spans 15 residues. From germline, CDR1 is MGHDK and CDR2 SYGVNS. The V gene end was trimmed by 5 bases and the J gene end by 3 bases; junction bases not matched to a gene: 7. DNA for the CDR3: TGTGCCAGCAGTAGACAGGGATGGGGCAAAAACATTCAGTACTTC. This encodes CASSRQGWGKNIQYF. Full variable domain (missing parts from reference TRBV25-1 and TRBJ2-4): EADIYQTPRYLVIGTGKKITLECSQTMGHDKMYWYQQDPGMELHLIHYSYGVNSTEKGDLSSESTVSRIRTEHFPLTLESARPSHTSQYLCASSRQGWGKNIQYFGAGTRLSVL.

The V and J genes are TRBV4-1 and TRBJ2-7; weak D call: TRBD2 (6 bases). The CDR3 contains 18 residues. From germline, CDR1 is MGHRA and CDR2 YSYEKL. V lost 0 bases, J lost 1 base, and 19 bases lay in between. CDR3 in amino acids: CASSQEGAGTRKSYEQYF. In DNA form, the CDR3 reads TGCGCCAGCAGCCAAGAGGGAGCAGGGACTCGAAAGTCCTACGAGCAGTACTTC.

The rearrangement uses TRBV18 and TRBJ1-3; no clear D. CDR3 size: 18 residues. Deletions cut 3 bases from V and 0 bases from J, with 18 bases between. Looked up from germline, CDR1 is KGHSH and CDR2 is LQKENI. The CDR3 coding sequence is TGTGCCAGCTCACCTCCCAATCTAGACTTCAGCTCTGGAAACACCATATATTTT. Amino acids: CASSPPNLDFSSGNTIYF.

The V gene is TRBV6-1, the J gene TRBJ1-1; D perhaps matches TRBD1 (5 bases). In germline, CDR1 is MNHNS, CDR2 SASEGT. The CDR3 has 15 amino acids. V lost 1 base to trimming and J lost 7 bases, with 16 bases between them. This CDR3 reads CASSEGGNWGSEAFF. As DNA, the CDR3 is TGTGCCAGCAGTGAAGGGGGGAATTGGGGCAGTGAAGCTTTCTTT.

The chain carries TRBV4-2 and TRBJ1-2; D remains ambiguous. The length of the CDR3 is 15 residues. V lost 3 bases, J lost 1 base, and 12 bases lay in between. CDR1 LGHNA and CDR2 YNFKEQ come from the germline V gene. The CDR3 protein is CASSQETHRNYGYTF. The CDR3 DNA follows: TGTGCCAGCAGCCAGGAGACACACCGTAACTATGGCTACACCTTC.

The J gene is TRBJ1-1, the V gene TRBV19, with D unclear. Germline CDR1 LNHDA, CDR2 SQIVND (reference sequence). V dropped 3 bases and J dropped 5 bases, with 10 bases sitting between them. The CDR3 consists of 13 residues. CDR3 amino acids: CASSMSRGTEAFF. The CDR3 DNA follows: TGTGCCAGTAGTATGTCGCGTGGGACTGAAGCTTTCTTT.

In its sample, this clone was seen once. This rearrangement joins TRBV27 to TRBJ2-2; D gene unclear. Between the trimmed V and J ends, which lost 6 bases and 3 bases, there was a span of 17 bases. The CDR3 spans 16 residues. The germline CDR1 and CDR2 sequences are MNHEY and SMNVEV (reference sequence). CDR3 residues: CASSQTRPTDTGELFF. CDR3 sequence (DNA): TGTGCCAGCAGCCAAACGCGGCCCACCGACACCGGGGAGCTGTTTTTT.

The chain has TRBV5-4 and TRBJ2-2; 9 bases are a match to TRBD2. Germline V gene sequence: CDR1 SGHNT, CDR2 YYREEE (reference sequence). The CDR3 is 17 amino acids. The V gene end was trimmed by 7 bases and the J gene end by 4 bases; junction bases not matched to a gene: 14. For the CDR3, the DNA is TGTGCCAGCTCCCCGGACACTAGCGGGCCACTCACCGGGGAGCTGTTTTTT. This gives the protein CASSPDTSGPLTGELFF. The full variable domain, rest sourced from reference TRBV5-4 and TRBJ2-2, is ETGVTQSPTHLIKTRGQQVTLRCSSQSGHNTVSWYQQALGQGPQFIFQYYREEENGRGNFPPRFSGLQFPNYSSELNVNALELDDSALYLCASSPDTSGPLTGELFFGEGSRLTVL.

J is TRBJ2-4 and V is TRBV7-8, with D possibly matching TRBD1 (6 bases). Trimming took 5 bases from V and 0 from J, leaving 17 bases between them. Germline CDR1 and CDR2: SGHVS and FQNEAQ. The CDR3 runs to 17 residues. CDR3 DNA: TGTGCCAGCAGCCCGGACAGAGGGAGCCTAGCCAAAAACATTCAGTACTTC. This codes for CASSPDRGSLAKNIQYF.

This chain connects TRBV19 to TRBJ1-3; D is unclear. This CDR3 comprises 14 residues. Germline CDR1 and CDR2: LNHDA and SQIVND (reference sequence). The V and J ends lost 4 bases and 4 bases respectively, with 11 bases between them. CDR3 sequence (DNA): TGTGCCAGTAGTACCCCACCGGGGGGAAACACCATATATTTT. It translates to CASSTPPGGNTIYF.

The rearrangement links TRBV11-3 to TRBJ2-7; 10 bases agree with TRBD1. V lost 5 bases to trimming and J lost 4 bases; unmatched junction nucleotides: 8. CDR1 is SGHNT, CDR2 YENEEA, per germline. The CDR3 is made up of 15 amino acids. The CDR3 sequence: CASSAQTGGSYEQYF. The DNA for the CDR3 is TGTGCCAGCAGCGCCCAGACAGGGGGCTCGTACGAGCAGTACTTC.

This CDR3 is CATSRGAGVGADEQFF. In nucleotides, the CDR3 is TGTGCCACCAGCAGGGGAGCGGGAGTGGGGGCAGATGAGCAGTTCTTC. The chain links TRBV15 to TRBJ2-1; 8 nucleotides agree with TRBD2. J gave up 8 bases and V 3 bases, and 12 bases lay outside the gene matches. This CDR3 comprises 16 residues. Per germline, CDR1 LNHNV and CDR2 YYDKDF (reference sequence). The full variable domain, its missing parts supplied by reference TRBV15 and TRBJ2-1, is DAMVIQNPRYQVTQFGKPVTLSCSQTLNHNVMYWYQQKSSQAPKLLFHYYDKDFNNEADTPDNFQSRRPNTSFCFLDIRSPGLGDTAMYLCATSRGAGVGADEQFFGPGTRLTVL.